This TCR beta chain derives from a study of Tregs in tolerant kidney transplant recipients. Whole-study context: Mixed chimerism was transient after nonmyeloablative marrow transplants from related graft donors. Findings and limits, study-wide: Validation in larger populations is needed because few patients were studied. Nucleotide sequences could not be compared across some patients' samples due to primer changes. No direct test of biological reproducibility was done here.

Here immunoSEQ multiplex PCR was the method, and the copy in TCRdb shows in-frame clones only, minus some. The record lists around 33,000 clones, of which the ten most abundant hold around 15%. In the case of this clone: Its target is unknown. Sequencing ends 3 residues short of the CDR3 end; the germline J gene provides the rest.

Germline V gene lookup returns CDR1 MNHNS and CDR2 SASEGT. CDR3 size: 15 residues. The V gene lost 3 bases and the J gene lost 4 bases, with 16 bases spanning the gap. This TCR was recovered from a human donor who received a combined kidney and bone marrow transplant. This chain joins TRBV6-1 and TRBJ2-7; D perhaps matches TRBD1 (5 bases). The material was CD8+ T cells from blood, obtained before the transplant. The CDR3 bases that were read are TGTGCCAGCAGTGACGGACACCTCAACCCGTACGAG. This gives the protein CASSDGHLNPYE. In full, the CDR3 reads CASSDGHLNPYEQYF.